This entry lists 25 T cell receptor beta chains sequenced from one sample in a study of T cell responses to AZD1222 COVID-19 vaccine. The assay was immunoSEQ multiplex PCR, and TCRdb's table has in-frame clones only and misses some. This sample carries 95,000 to 110,000 clones, roughly 90% of them seen once, and the ten largest clones take approximately 9.3%. Sequencing used peripheral blood, obtained 28 days after the second AZD1222 dose. These TCRs come from an adult who received the AZD1222 COVID-19 vaccine.

The genes are TRBV15 and TRBJ2-7, with TRBD2 matching over 10 bases. The CDR3 extends over 15 amino acids. J was trimmed by 6 bases and V by 4 bases; bases with no gene match: 9. Germline V gene lookup returns CDR1 LNHNV and CDR2 YYDKDF (reference sequence). CDR3 DNA sequence: TGTGCCACCAGCATAGGACTAGCGGAATCCCTCGAGCAGTACTTC. Encoded protein: CATSIGLAESLEQYF. The whole variable domain, filled in from reference TRBV15 and TRBJ2-7, reads DAMVIQNPRYQVTQFGKPVTLSCSQTLNHNVMYWYQQKSSQAPKLLFHYYDKDFNNEADTPDNFQSRRPNTSFCFLDIRSPGLGDTAMYLCATSIGLAESLEQYFGPGTRLTVT.

For the CDR3, the DNA is TGTGCCAGCAGCTCCAGGGGGGCCGGGGAGCTGTTTTTT. Translated: CASSSRGAGELFF. V is TRBV11-2 and J is TRBJ2-2, with D possibly being TRBD1 (7 bases). The CDR3 length is 13 residues. Germline assignment: CDR1 SGHAT and CDR2 FQNNGV. The V end lost 4 bases, the J end lost 6 bases, and 9 bases lay between the germline ends.

This clone was observed a few times. The chain recombines TRBV5-1 with TRBJ1-6; 11 bases line up with TRBD1. The CDR3 runs 16 residues. The J segment lost 9 bases and the V segment lost 4 bases, leaving 9 bases of the junction unmatched. Per germline, CDR1 SGHRS and CDR2 YFSETQ. CDR3 nucleotide sequence: TGCGCCAGCAGCCCGCGGGACAGGGGGGTTGGTTCACCCCTCCACTTT. As protein: CASSPRDRGVGSPLHF.

This rearrangement joins TRBV18 to TRBJ1-2, with 10 bases fitting TRBD1. Trimming took 2 bases from V and 6 from J; bases not matched to a gene: 3. Germline V CDR1 and CDR2: KGHSH, LQKENI. CDR3 length: 14 residues. CDR3 sequence: CASSPGDRGHGYTF. CDR3 bases: TGTGCCAGCTCACCAGGGGACAGGGGTCATGGCTACACCTTC.

The rearrangement uses TRBV19 and TRBJ2-3; 8 nucleotides match TRBD1. V was pared by 5 bases and J by 7 bases, with 8 bases of the junction left unmatched. Germline assignment: CDR1 LNHDA and CDR2 SQIVND (reference sequence). The CDR3 is 14 amino acids. DNA of the CDR3: TGTGCCAGTAGTCCCGGACAGGGCGGATATACGCAGTATTTT. Protein: CASSPGQGGYTQYF.

The rearrangement joins TRBV5-8 to TRBJ2-7, with D hard to call. Trimming pared 4 bases from V and 5 bases from J, leaving 7 bases between. The CDR3 runs 11 residues. CDR1 is SGHTS, CDR2 YDEGEE, per germline. The CDR3 DNA reads TGTGCCAGCAGCCAGTTCCACGAGCAGTACTTC. Translating it yields CASSQFHEQYF.

The rearrangement links TRBV4-1 to TRBJ2-7; 11 bases agree with TRBD2. The CDR3 contains 17 residues. Per germline, CDR1 MGHRA and CDR2 YSYEKL. The J segment lost 1 base and the V segment lost 0 bases, leaving 5 bases of the junction unmatched. The CDR3 loop reads CASSQDTSGGQSYEQYF. DNA for the CDR3: TGCGCCAGCAGCCAAGATACTAGCGGGGGCCAATCCTACGAGCAGTACTTC.

This clone was found once. The rearrangement links TRBV28 to TRBJ1-5; tentatively, D is TRBD1 (5 bases). V was pared by 5 bases and J by 5 bases, with 22 bases between. Germline values: CDR1 MDHEN, CDR2 SYDVKM. The CDR3 extends over 17 amino acids. This CDR3 reads CASSPLPPGRVDQPQHF. The CDR3 DNA reads as TGTGCCAGCAGTCCGCTCCCTCCGGGACGGGTCGATCAGCCCCAGCATTTT.

This sequence joins TRBV10-3 and TRBJ2-3; tentative D call: TRBD2 (6 bases). V was pared by 7 bases and J by 8 bases, with 13 bases between. Looked up from germline, CDR1 is ENHRY and CDR2 is SYGVKD. The CDR3 runs 12 residues. CDR3 sequence: CAIKGTDGTQYF. The CDR3 DNA reads as TGTGCCATCAAAGGGACTGATGGTACGCAGTATTTT.

The sample holds one count of this clone. The genes are TRBV7-8 and TRBJ1-1; the D gene is possibly TRBD1 (6 bases). Trimming took off 3 bases at V and 0 bases at J, with 11 bases between the two ends. The CDR3 covers 15 residues. Germline V gene lookup returns CDR1 SGHVS and CDR2 FQNEAQ. The CDR3 sequence is CASSFRTDMNTEAFF. The DNA of the CDR3 is TGTGCCAGCAGCTTCCGGACAGATATGAACACTGAAGCTTTCTTT.

This rearrangement joins TRBV30 to TRBJ1-2; D is possibly TRBD1 (5 bases). Trimming pared 0 bases from V and 3 bases from J, leaving 11 bases between. Germline loops: CDR1 GTSNPN, CDR2 SVGIG (reference sequence). This CDR3 is built from 14 residues. The CDR3 protein is CAWSVWGLDYGYTF. In nucleotides, the CDR3 is TGTGCCTGGAGTGTATGGGGACTGGACTATGGCTACACCTTC.

The rearrangement uses TRBV5-1 and TRBJ1-1; the D gene is possibly TRBD1 (5 bases). Trimming pared 5 bases from V and 0 bases from J, leaving 11 bases between. Looked up from germline, CDR1 is SGHRS and CDR2 is YFSETQ. The CDR3 extends over 14 amino acids. The CDR3 DNA sequence: TGCGCCAGCAGAATTGAGGACATGAACACTGAAGCTTTCTTT. Its translation: CASRIEDMNTEAFF. Filled out from reference TRBV5-1 and TRBJ1-1, the complete variable domain reads KAGVTQTPRYLIKTRGQQVTLSCSPISGHRSVSWYQQTPGQGLQFLFEYFSETQRNKGNFPGRFSGRQFSNSRSEMNVSTLELGDSALYLCASRIEDMNTEAFFGQGTRLTVV.

V usage is TRBV15 and J usage is TRBJ2-1; tentatively, D is TRBD2 (5 bases). Germline CDR1 and CDR2: LNHNV and YYDKDF (reference sequence). The length of the CDR3 is 14 residues. V was pared by 3 bases and J by 6 bases, with 12 bases between. CDR3: CATSSPRRSNEQFF. CDR3 coding DNA: TGTGCCACCAGCAGCCCCCGGAGGAGCAATGAGCAGTTCTTC.

The chain recombines TRBV11-1 with TRBJ1-1; 8 bases map to TRBD1. The CDR3 is 15 amino acids. V lost 5 bases and J lost 0; bases outside the gene matches: 5. Germline V gives CDR1 SGHAT, CDR2 FQDESV (reference sequence). The CDR3 nucleotides are TGTGCCAGCAGCCGAGGACAGGGTATGAACACTGAAGCTTTCTTT. It yields the protein CASSRGQGMNTEAFF.

This clone was detected only a few times. The genes are TRBV27 and TRBJ1-2; the D is unclear. Trimming left V 11 bases short and J 4 bases short, with 14 bases between. The germline V gene encodes CDR1 MNHEY and CDR2 SMNVEV (reference sequence). The CDR3 is made up of 12 amino acids. CDR3 bases: TGTGCCTCTAAGAGTGAGGCCTATGGCTACACCTTC. This codes for CASKSEAYGYTF.

The J gene is TRBJ1-5, the V gene TRBV12-3 or TRBV12-4; the D is unclear. Trimming cost V 6 bases and J 6 bases, with 12 bases left between them. The CDR3 length is 13 residues. Written as DNA, the CDR3 is TGTGCCAGCAGGTCGGGGTCTGCTCAGCCCCAGCATTTT. Translated: CASRSGSAQPQHF.

The chain is built from TRBV5-4 and TRBJ1-4; D unclear. Germline V gene data show CDR1 as SGHNT and CDR2 as YYREEE (reference sequence). The CDR3 runs 16 residues. The ends were cut back, 4 bases at V and 0 bases at J, with 13 bases in the middle. The DNA of the CDR3 is TGTGCCAGCAGCCCACACCCCCTCGCAACTAATGAAAAACTGTTTTTT. Translating it yields CASSPHPLATNEKLFF.

V and J are TRBV10-3 and TRBJ1-4, with D hard to call. The CDR3 is 13 amino acids. The V and J ends lost 0 bases and 8 bases respectively, with 7 bases between them. Germline loops: CDR1 ENHRY, CDR2 SYGVKD. Here the CDR3 reads CAISESSREKLFF. Written as DNA, the CDR3 is TGTGCCATCAGTGAGTCTAGTCGGGAAAAACTGTTTTTT.

The rearrangement joins TRBV2 to TRBJ2-4; TRBD2 matches at 9 bases. Germline V gene lookup returns CDR1 SNHLY and CDR2 FYNNEI. There are 15 residues in the CDR3. V lost 2 bases to trimming and J lost 6 bases; unmatched junction nucleotides: 5. CDR3 sequence: CASSEISGSGNIQYF. CDR3 in DNA: TGTGCCAGCAGTGAAATTAGCGGGAGCGGAAACATTCAGTACTTC.

The rearrangement uses TRBV30 and TRBJ1-6; the D is unclear. The CDR3 consists of 15 residues. Germline V gene lookup returns CDR1 GTSNPN and CDR2 SVGIG (reference sequence). Trimming removed 3 bases at V and 10 bases at J, with 19 bases between. Here the CDR3 reads CAWRPEAGSRSPLHF. DNA for the CDR3: TGTGCCTGGAGACCCGAAGCAGGCTCAAGATCACCCCTCCACTTT.

This chain uses TRBV9 with TRBJ2-1; 8 bases line up with TRBD1. The CDR3 spans 15 residues. Unmatched junction bases numbered 5, after V lost 3 bases and J lost 3 bases. Germline CDR1 and CDR2: SGDLS and YYNGEE. CDR3 sequence: CASSGYRGIYNEQFF. CDR3 nucleotide sequence: TGTGCCAGCAGCGGATACAGGGGGATCTACAATGAGCAGTTCTTC.

The chain uses TRBV11-3 and TRBJ2-1, with a possible D match to TRBD2 (5 bases). This CDR3 is built from 15 residues. Germline-derived CDR1 and CDR2 are SGHNT and YENEEA. V was shortened by 5 bases and J by 0 bases, with 11 bases between the two germline ends. CDR3 DNA: TGTGCCAGCAGCCTCAGCGGAAGCTCCTACAATGAGCAGTTCTTC. It is translated as CASSLSGSSYNEQFF.

J is TRBJ1-3 and V is TRBV30; tentative D call: TRBD1 (5 bases). Germline assignment: CDR1 GTSNPN and CDR2 SVGIG (reference sequence). V lost 1 base, J lost 3 bases, and 7 bases lay in between. This CDR3 spans 13 amino acids. CDR3 DNA: TGTGCCTGGAGTGCCCAGGGTGGAAACACCATATATTTT. Residues: CAWSAQGGNTIYF.

This clone was seen only a few times. The V gene is TRBV10-3, the J gene TRBJ1-3; D unresolved. The germline gives CDR1 ENHRY, CDR2 SYGVKD. This CDR3 spans 16 amino acids. V was cut by 4 bases and J by 0 bases, with 13 bases left in between. CDR3 in DNA: TGTGCCATCAGTGGAGTCGGCCCTGACTCTGGAAACACCATATATTTT. It translates to CAISGVGPDSGNTIYF.

The genes are TRBV4-2 and TRBJ1-3; D call uncertain. The V end was cut by 4 bases, the J end by 4 bases, with 14 bases between. Germline V gene lookup returns CDR1 LGHNA and CDR2 YNFKEQ. The CDR3 covers 15 residues. CDR3 protein: CASSRSRGGGNTIYF. CDR3 bases: TGTGCCAGCAGCCGAAGCCGAGGAGGGGGAAACACCATATATTTT.